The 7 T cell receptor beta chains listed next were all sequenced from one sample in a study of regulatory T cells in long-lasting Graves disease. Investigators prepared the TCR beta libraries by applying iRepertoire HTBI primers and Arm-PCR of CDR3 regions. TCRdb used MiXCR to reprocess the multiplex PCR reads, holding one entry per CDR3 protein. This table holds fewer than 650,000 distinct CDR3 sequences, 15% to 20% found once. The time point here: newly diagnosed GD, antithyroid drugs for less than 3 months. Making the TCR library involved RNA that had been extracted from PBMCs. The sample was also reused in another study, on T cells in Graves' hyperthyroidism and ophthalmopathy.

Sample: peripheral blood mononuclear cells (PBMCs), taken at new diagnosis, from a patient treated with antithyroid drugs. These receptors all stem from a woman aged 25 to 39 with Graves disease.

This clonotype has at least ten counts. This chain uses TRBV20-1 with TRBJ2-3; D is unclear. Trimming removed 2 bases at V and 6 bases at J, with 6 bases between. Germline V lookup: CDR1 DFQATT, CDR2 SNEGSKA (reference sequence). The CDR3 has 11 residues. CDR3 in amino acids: CSARSWDTQYF. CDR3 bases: TGCAGTGCTAGAAGTTGGGATACGCAGTATTTT.

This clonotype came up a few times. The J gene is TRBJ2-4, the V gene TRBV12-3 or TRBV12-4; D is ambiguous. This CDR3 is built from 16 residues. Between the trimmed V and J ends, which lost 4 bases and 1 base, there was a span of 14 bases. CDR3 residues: CASSSPVLRAKNIQYF. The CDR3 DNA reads TGTGCCAGCAGTTCCCCTGTTCTCCGGGCCAAAAACATTCAGTACTTC.

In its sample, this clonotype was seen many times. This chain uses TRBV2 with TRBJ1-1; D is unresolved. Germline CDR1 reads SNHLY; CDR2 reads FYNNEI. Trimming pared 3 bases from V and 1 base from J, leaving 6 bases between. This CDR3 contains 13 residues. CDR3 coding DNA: TGTGCCAGCAGTGATGGCCGGAACACTGAAGCTTTCTTT. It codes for CASSDGRNTEAFF.

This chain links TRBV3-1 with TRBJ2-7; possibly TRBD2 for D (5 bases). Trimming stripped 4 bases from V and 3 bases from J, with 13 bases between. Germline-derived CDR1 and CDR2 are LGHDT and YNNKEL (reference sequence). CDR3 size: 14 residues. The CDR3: CASSPQGRHYEQYF. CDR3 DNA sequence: TGTGCCAGCAGCCCACAAGGGAGACACTACGAGCAGTACTTC.

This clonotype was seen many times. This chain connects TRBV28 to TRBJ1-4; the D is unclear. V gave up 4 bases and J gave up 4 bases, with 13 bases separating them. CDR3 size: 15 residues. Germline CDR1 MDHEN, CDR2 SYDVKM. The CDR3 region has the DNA TGTGCCAGCAGTTCCCCCCGGGGTAGTAATGAAAAACTGTTTTTT. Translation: CASSSPRGSNEKLFF. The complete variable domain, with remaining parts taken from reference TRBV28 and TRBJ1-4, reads DVKVTQSSRYLVKRTGEKVFLECVQDMDHENMFWYRQDPGLGLRLIYFSYDVKMKEKGDIPEGYSVSREKKERFSLILESASTNQTSMYLCASSSPRGSNEKLFFGSGTQLSVL.

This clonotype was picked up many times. As DNA, the CDR3 is TGTGCCAGCAGCTTGACAGGGCCGGAGACCCAGTACTTC. Translating gives CASSLTGPETQYF. This chain connects TRBV7-9 to TRBJ2-5; 7 bases align to TRBD1. Germline V gives CDR1 SEHNR, CDR2 FQNEAQ (reference sequence). V shed 3 bases and J 5 bases; nucleotides not matched to a gene: 3. This CDR3 contains 13 residues.

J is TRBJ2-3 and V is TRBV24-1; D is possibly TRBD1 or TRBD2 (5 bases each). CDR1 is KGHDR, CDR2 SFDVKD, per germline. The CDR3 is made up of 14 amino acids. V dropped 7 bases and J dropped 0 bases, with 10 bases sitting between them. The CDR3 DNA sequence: TGTGCCACCAGCGGGACGGATAGCACAGATACGCAGTATTTT. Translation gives CATSGTDSTDTQYF.